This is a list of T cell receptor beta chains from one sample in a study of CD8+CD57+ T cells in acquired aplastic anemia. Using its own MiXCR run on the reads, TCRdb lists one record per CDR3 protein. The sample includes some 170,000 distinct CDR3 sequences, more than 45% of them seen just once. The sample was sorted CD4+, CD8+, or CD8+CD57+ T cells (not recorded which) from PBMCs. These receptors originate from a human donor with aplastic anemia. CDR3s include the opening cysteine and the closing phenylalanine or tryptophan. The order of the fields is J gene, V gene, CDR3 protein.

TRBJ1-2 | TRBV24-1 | CATSDPGGGYTF
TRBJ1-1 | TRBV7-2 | CASSPDRLAAFF
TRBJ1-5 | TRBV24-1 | CATSAASTSGQPQHF
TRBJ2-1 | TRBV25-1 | CASSHGQGIPHNEQFF
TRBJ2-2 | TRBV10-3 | CAISESLLTGGNTGELFF
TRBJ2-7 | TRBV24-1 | CATRDARTGYEQYF
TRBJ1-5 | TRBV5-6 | CASSLNRGLSNQPQHF
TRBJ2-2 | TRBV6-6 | CASSWTSTGELFF
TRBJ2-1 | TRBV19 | CASSIQRGYSYNEQFF
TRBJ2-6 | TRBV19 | CASSRGQSSGANVLTF
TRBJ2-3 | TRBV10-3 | CAISDQRRSRTDTQYF
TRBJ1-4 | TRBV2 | CASSEGLEKLFF
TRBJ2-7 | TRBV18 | CASSPESSEQYF
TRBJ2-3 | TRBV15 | CATSRKGVDTQYF
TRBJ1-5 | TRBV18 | CASSIGGGGQPQHF
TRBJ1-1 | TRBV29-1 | CSLREGSDTEAFF
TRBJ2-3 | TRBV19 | CASRTGARNTDTQYF
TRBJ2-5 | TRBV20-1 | CSARWESETQYF
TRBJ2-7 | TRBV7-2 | CASSLIGATYEQYF
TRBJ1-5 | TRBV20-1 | CSASWTGKGNNQPQHF
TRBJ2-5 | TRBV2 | CASSFRETQYF